Listed below are T cell receptor beta chains from one sample, sequenced in a study of blood T cell repertoires in COVID-19. The data were produced by immunoSEQ multiplex PCR, yet TCRdb's version contains in-frame clones alone and is incomplete. Found here are some 200,000 clones, about 86% of them singletons; the top ten hold 2% to 2.5%. Specimen: peripheral blood. These receptors all stem from a woman between 50 and 59 years old with acute or convalescent COVID-19. CDR3s leave out the opening cysteine and the closing phenylalanine or tryptophan. Fields, in order: V gene, J gene, clone size, CDR3 protein. Rows give clone size only sometimes, using once, few, many, or a class for an expanded clone.

v_gene: TRBV29-1; j_gene: TRBJ1-2; abundance: -; CDR3aa: SVRTANYGYT
v_gene: TRBV6-5; j_gene: TRBJ1-3; abundance: once; CDR3aa: ASSLDSPGNTIY
v_gene: TRBV11-3; j_gene: TRBJ2-2; abundance: once; CDR3aa: ASSYGTGGTGELF
v_gene: TRBV9; j_gene: TRBJ1-1; abundance: -; CDR3aa: ASSVVAGQNREAF
v_gene: TRBV19; j_gene: TRBJ2-6; abundance: -; CDR3aa: ASSIKAALSQLSGANVLT
v_gene: TRBV18; j_gene: TRBJ1-1; abundance: -; CDR3aa: ASSPLRGTGVGHTEAF
v_gene: TRBV10-2; j_gene: TRBJ2-4; abundance: once; CDR3aa: ASAQREDLAKNIQY
v_gene: TRBV3-1/TRBV3-2; j_gene: TRBJ2-1; abundance: -; CDR3aa: ASSQDLSSGTYNEQF
v_gene: TRBV6-2/TRBV6-3; j_gene: TRBJ2-1; abundance: -; CDR3aa: ASSYASYNEQF
v_gene: TRBV4-1; j_gene: TRBJ2-5; abundance: -; CDR3aa: ASSQGWGDKETQY
v_gene: TRBV12-3/TRBV12-4; j_gene: TRBJ1-5; abundance: -; CDR3aa: ASSRGSNQPQH
v_gene: TRBV24-1; j_gene: TRBJ2-6; abundance: -; CDR3aa: ATSDSRGSGANVLT
v_gene: TRBV5-1; j_gene: TRBJ1-1; abundance: -; CDR3aa: ASKFRGRTEAF
v_gene: TRBV19; j_gene: TRBJ1-2; abundance: -; CDR3aa: ASSPPARAYGYT
v_gene: TRBV9; j_gene: TRBJ2-1; abundance: -; CDR3aa: ASSVDRGSYNEQF
v_gene: TRBV21-1; j_gene: TRBJ2-3; abundance: -; CDR3aa: ASSKALSAGQDTDTQY
v_gene: TRBV27; j_gene: TRBJ1-2; abundance: once; CDR3aa: ASSHRQENYGYT
v_gene: TRBV27; j_gene: TRBJ1-2; abundance: -; CDR3aa: AIGQGAGYT
v_gene: TRBV6-4; j_gene: TRBJ2-5; abundance: -; CDR3aa: ASSDSLAGGLAKRGETQY
v_gene: TRBV3-1/TRBV3-2; j_gene: TRBJ1-5; abundance: -; CDR3aa: ASSQGLGVGQPQH
v_gene: TRBV19; j_gene: TRBJ1-2; abundance: -; CDR3aa: ASSQRDRNYGYT
v_gene: TRBV18; j_gene: TRBJ2-7; abundance: -; CDR3aa: ASSPRTGPILEQY
v_gene: TRBV18; j_gene: TRBJ2-3; abundance: -; CDR3aa: ASSPRGAGDTQY
v_gene: TRBV29-1; j_gene: TRBJ1-3; abundance: -; CDR3aa: SVEESIGNTIY
v_gene: TRBV29-1; j_gene: TRBJ1-2; abundance: -; CDR3aa: SAGEGADYGYT
v_gene: TRBV21-1; j_gene: TRBJ2-7; abundance: few; CDR3aa: ASSIKAIYEQY
v_gene: TRBV10-3; j_gene: TRBJ2-7; abundance: -; CDR3aa: AITLTGSSYEQY
v_gene: TRBV18; j_gene: TRBJ2-3; abundance: -; CDR3aa: ASSPGSGSRTDTQY
v_gene: TRBV6-5; j_gene: TRBJ2-7; abundance: -; CDR3aa: ASSRGRYEQY
v_gene: TRBV23-1; j_gene: TRBJ1-1; abundance: -; CDR3aa: ASSHLDRVTEAF
v_gene: TRBV6-6; j_gene: TRBJ1-2; abundance: -; CDR3aa: ASSYRPAVYGYT
v_gene: TRBV4-1; j_gene: TRBJ1-5; abundance: -; CDR3aa: ASSLLFGLSQRQPQH
v_gene: TRBV10-3; j_gene: TRBJ2-1; abundance: -; CDR3aa: AISGSGGASYNEQF
v_gene: TRBV5-1; j_gene: TRBJ2-7; abundance: -; CDR3aa: ASSGGTGRVYEQY
v_gene: TRBV30; j_gene: TRBJ1-5; abundance: -; CDR3aa: AWSVGGQANQPQH
v_gene: TRBV12-3/TRBV12-4; j_gene: TRBJ1-2; abundance: -; CDR3aa: ASSLLSGYT
v_gene: TRBV6-2/TRBV6-3; j_gene: TRBJ1-2; abundance: -; CDR3aa: ASSTGTGVYGYT
v_gene: TRBV11-3; j_gene: TRBJ2-5; abundance: -; CDR3aa: ASSRQVQETQY
v_gene: TRBV7-3; j_gene: TRBJ2-1; abundance: -; CDR3aa: ASSNNRGRTQF
v_gene: TRBV12-3/TRBV12-4; j_gene: TRBJ2-7; abundance: -; CDR3aa: ASSPLIYEQY
v_gene: TRBV24-1; j_gene: TRBJ2-6; abundance: -; CDR3aa: ATSAGGGANVLT
v_gene: TRBV5-6; j_gene: TRBJ1-4; abundance: -; CDR3aa: ASSLARGINEKLF
v_gene: TRBV27; j_gene: TRBJ2-1; abundance: once; CDR3aa: ASSFQPDLSNEQF
v_gene: TRBV6-5; j_gene: TRBJ2-2; abundance: -; CDR3aa: ASSYLGVYTGELF
v_gene: TRBV9; j_gene: TRBJ1-2; abundance: -; CDR3aa: ASSVGQGFYGYT
v_gene: TRBV2; j_gene: TRBJ2-3; abundance: -; CDR3aa: ASSVYLNEFTDTQY
v_gene: TRBV4-1; j_gene: TRBJ1-2; abundance: -; CDR3aa: ASSHATGQRIYGYT
v_gene: TRBV12-5; j_gene: TRBJ2-2; abundance: once; CDR3aa: ASASGLLGGELF
v_gene: TRBV6-6; j_gene: TRBJ2-3; abundance: -; CDR3aa: ASSPGLAGERTQY
v_gene: TRBV5-6; j_gene: TRBJ1-1; abundance: -; CDR3aa: ASSLSHGNTEAF
v_gene: TRBV19; j_gene: TRBJ1-1; abundance: once; CDR3aa: ASSDSPNTEAF
v_gene: TRBV10-1; j_gene: TRBJ2-2; abundance: few; CDR3aa: ANQYRAGTGELF